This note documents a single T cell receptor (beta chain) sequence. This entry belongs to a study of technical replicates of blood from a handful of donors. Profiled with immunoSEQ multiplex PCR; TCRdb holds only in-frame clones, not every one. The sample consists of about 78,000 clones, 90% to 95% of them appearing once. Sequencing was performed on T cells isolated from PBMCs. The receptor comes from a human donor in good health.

CDR3 nucleotide sequence: TGTGCCAGCAGAACTAGCGGGGCGAACACCGGGGAGCTGTTTTTT. Translated: CASRTSGANTGELFF. The chain has TRBV14 and TRBJ2-2; TRBD2 aligns across 10 bases. Per the germline V gene, CDR1 is SGHDN and CDR2 is FVKESK. The CDR3 has 15 amino acids. The V segment lost 6 bases and the J segment 0 bases; nucleotides outside the gene matches: 1.